In its sample, the clone carrying this TCR beta chain was seen a few times. The antigen remains undetermined. The data originate from a study of graft-versus-host responses after intestinal transplantation. Study details: Recipients received multivisceral, liver-intestinal, or isolated intestinal transplants. Tacrolimus and steroids were given for roughly 3 years to all recipients after anti-thymocyte globulin induction.

General study points: Investigators detected GvH clones in recipient marrow, with some emerging earlier in ileum or blood. Patients with graft-donor T cell macrochimerism had high graft-versus-host to host-versus-graft clonal ratios in allografts.

Clones were read by immunoSEQ multiplex PCR, and TCRdb kept only the in-frame ones, dropping some. This table has 85,000 to 100,000 clones, about nine tenths appearing once. The CDR3 contains 14 residues. J lost 4 bases, V lost 7 bases, and 5 bases had no gene match. The germline gives CDR1 MNHEY, CDR2 SVGAGI. The rearrangement joins TRBV6-5 to TRBJ1-2, with TRBD1 matching over 11 bases. The starting material was unstimulated CD8+ T cells sorted from spleen or lymph node cells, obtained before transplant. The clonotype comes from a human donor who was the organ donor for an intestinal transplant. DNA for the CDR3: TGTGCCAGCATCTCCGGGACAGGGGGCTATGGCTACACCTTC. As protein: CASISGTGGYGYTF.